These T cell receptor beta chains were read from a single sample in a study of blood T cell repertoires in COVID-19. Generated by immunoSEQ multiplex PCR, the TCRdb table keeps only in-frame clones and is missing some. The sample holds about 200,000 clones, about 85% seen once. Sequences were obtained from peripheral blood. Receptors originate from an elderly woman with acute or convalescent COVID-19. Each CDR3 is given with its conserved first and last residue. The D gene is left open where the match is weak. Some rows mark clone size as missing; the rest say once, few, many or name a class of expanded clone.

CASSLEGVTEAFF | TGCGCCAGCAGCTTAGAAGGGGTTACTGAAGCTTTCTTT | TRBV5-1 | - | few | TRBJ1-1
CASSPGRRGSPDTQYF | TGTGCCAGCAGTCCGGGCCGCCGCGGGTCCCCAGATACGCAGTATTTT | TRBV7-6 | - | - | TRBJ2-3
CASSYWTSGTSYEQYF | TGTGCCAGCAGTTACTGGACTAGCGGAACCTCCTACGAGCAGTACTTC | TRBV6-6 | TRBD2 | once | TRBJ2-7
CASSPGTGASEKLFF | TGTGCCAGCTCACCCGGGACAGGGGCGAGTGAAAAACTGTTTTTT | TRBV18 | TRBD1 | - | TRBJ1-4
CASSQAGWDIQYF | TGTGCCAGCAGCCAAGCGGGGTGGGACATTCAGTACTTC | TRBV3-1/TRBV3-2 | - | - | TRBJ2-4
CAWMSAGETQYF | TGTGCCTGGATGAGTGCCGGGGAGACCCAGTACTTC | TRBV30 | - | - | TRBJ2-5
CASSSQRYNEQFF | TGTGCCAGCAGCTCCCAGCGGTACAATGAGCAGTTCTTC | TRBV7-2 | - | - | TRBJ2-1
CASSFLASTDTQYF | TGTGCCAGCAGCTTTCTGGCTTCCACAGATACGCAGTATTTT | TRBV11-2 | - | - | TRBJ2-3
CASSQAGNSYEQYF | TGCGCCAGCAGCCAAGCAGGCAACTCCTACGAGCAGTACTTC | TRBV4-3 | - | - | TRBJ2-7
CASNVPGQGLSDTQYF | TGTGCCAGCAATGTCCCGGGACAGGGTTTATCAGATACGCAGTATTTT | TRBV28 | TRBD1 | - | TRBJ2-3
CASRPTGITYEQYF | TGTGCCAGCAGGCCGACAGGGATTACGTACGAGCAGTACTTC | TRBV28 | TRBD1 | - | TRBJ2-7
CASSSGTDTIYF | TGTGCCAGCTCTTCCGGGACTGACACCATATATTTT | TRBV18 | - | few | TRBJ1-3
CASSELQGSYSSGNTIYF | TGTGCCAGCAGTGAACTTCAGGGAAGCTATAGCTCTGGAAACACCATATATTTT | TRBV6-1 | - | once | TRBJ1-3
CASSLAQGGEKLFF | TGTGCCAGCAGCTTGGCCCAGGGTGGGGAAAAACTGTTTTTT | TRBV5-4 | - | - | TRBJ1-4
CASHPGQGTTTEAFF | TGTGCCAGCCATCCGGGACAGGGGACGACCACTGAAGCTTTCTTT | TRBV2 | TRBD1 | few | TRBJ1-1
CASRRQHFGNQPQHF | TGTGCCAGTAGGAGGCAACACTTTGGCAATCAGCCCCAGCATTTT | TRBV19 | - | - | TRBJ1-5
CASSLAQPADTQYF | TGTGCCAGCAGCTTAGCGCAACCCGCAGATACGCAGTATTTT | TRBV7-3 | - | - | TRBJ2-3
CASSIGIRDRGSYEQYF | TGTGCCAGTAGTATAGGGATCCGGGACAGGGGTTCCTACGAGCAGTACTTC | TRBV19 | TRBD1 | - | TRBJ2-7
CASSPRLVLDTQYF | TGTGCCAGTAGTCCCCGACTAGTTTTAGATACGCAGTATTTT | TRBV19 | - | - | TRBJ2-3
CASSAHGTANTEAFF | TGTGCCAGCAGTGCCCACGGGACAGCAAACACTGAAGCTTTCTTT | TRBV28 | TRBD1 | - | TRBJ1-1
CATSDPDGVSYNEQFF | TGTGCCACCAGTGATCCGGACGGGGTCTCCTACAATGAGCAGTTCTTC | TRBV24-1 | - | - | TRBJ2-1
CASRSWTGGVAGELFF | TGTGCCAGCAGGAGTTGGACGGGAGGGGTGGCCGGGGAGCTGTTTTTT | TRBV27 | TRBD2 | - | TRBJ2-2
CASSYSEDSYEQYF | TGTGCCAGCAGTTACTCGGAGGATTCCTACGAGCAGTACTTC | TRBV6-5 | - | once | TRBJ2-7
CASSLDGYTEAFF | TGTGCCAGCAGTTTAGACGGTTACACTGAAGCTTTCTTT | TRBV12-3/TRBV12-4 | - | - | TRBJ1-1
CASNANRGWAFF | TGTGCCAGCAACGCTAACAGGGGGTGGGCTTTCTTT | TRBV28 | TRBD1 | - | TRBJ1-1
CASSIGGSASYEQYF | TGTGCCAGTAGTATAGGAGGGTCTGCCTCCTACGAGCAGTACTTC | TRBV19 | - | - | TRBJ2-7
CASSVGQGQGGYTF | TGTGCCAGCAGTGTGGGACAGGGACAAGGTGGCTACACCTTC | TRBV9 | TRBD1 | - | TRBJ1-2
CAGETSGMQETQYF | TGTGCCGGCGAGACTAGCGGGATGCAAGAGACCCAGTACTTC | TRBV6-5 | TRBD2 | - | TRBJ2-5
CASSDVRGPNTGELFF | TGTGCCAGCTCCGATGTAAGAGGGCCGAACACCGGGGAGCTGTTTTTT | TRBV18 | - | - | TRBJ2-2
CASSPPASGAHNEKLFF | TGTGCCAGCTCACCACCGGCCTCAGGGGCCCATAATGAAAAACTGTTTTTT | TRBV18 | - | - | TRBJ1-4
CASSRWGVNQPQHF | TGTGCCAGTAGTAGATGGGGCGTCAATCAGCCCCAGCATTTT | TRBV19 | - | - | TRBJ1-5
CSASGQGSEKLFF | TGCAGTGCTAGTGGCCAGGGGAGTGAAAAACTGTTTTTT | TRBV20-1 | - | - | TRBJ1-4
CAWISTPGGFNYGYTF | TGTGCCTGGATATCTACTCCAGGGGGCTTTAACTATGGCTACACCTTC | TRBV30 | TRBD1 | - | TRBJ1-2
CASSLTPGQGAIEQYF | TGCGCCAGCAGCTTGACTCCGGGACAGGGGGCGATCGAGCAGTACTTC | TRBV5-1 | TRBD1 | - | TRBJ2-7
CASSPTRSSYNEQFF | TGTGCCAGCAGCCCCACTAGGAGCTCCTACAATGAGCAGTTCTTC | TRBV3-1/TRBV3-2 | - | once | TRBJ2-1
CATSGTGQGSYEQYF | TGTGCCACCAGTGGGACGGGACAGGGTTCCTACGAGCAGTACTTC | TRBV24-1 | TRBD1 | - | TRBJ2-7
CASSGQGLSGNTIYF | TGCGCCAGCAGCGGACAGGGACTCTCTGGAAACACCATATATTTT | TRBV5-1 | TRBD1 | - | TRBJ1-3
CASSLSTLYGYTF | TGTGCCAGCAGCTTAAGTACTCTCTATGGCTACACCTTC | TRBV7-2 | - | - | TRBJ1-2
CASSAPGETEAFF | TGTGCCAGCAGTGCCCCGGGTGAGACTGAAGCTTTCTTT | TRBV25-1 | - | few | TRBJ1-1
CASSYRRSYEQYF | TGTGCCAGCAGTTACCGACGGAGCTACGAGCAGTACTTC | TRBV6-2/TRBV6-3 | - | - | TRBJ2-7
CASSVVANSYEQYF | TGTGCCAGCAGCGTAGTAGCAAACTCCTACGAGCAGTACTTC | TRBV9 | - | - | TRBJ2-7
CASKAPGTGGGNTIYF | TGTGCCAGCAAAGCCCCCGGGACAGGGGGTGGAAACACCATATATTTT | TRBV28 | TRBD1 | - | TRBJ1-3
CASSRRARRTTNEKLFF | TGTGCCAGCAGCAGGAGGGCAAGAAGAACAACTAATGAAAAACTGTTTTTT | TRBV21-1 | - | once | TRBJ1-4
CASSPTRYQETQYF | TGTGCCAGCAGCCCGACTAGATACCAAGAGACCCAGTACTTC | TRBV7-2 | - | - | TRBJ2-5
CASSQGRAGGTTEAFF | TGTGCCAGCAGTCAGGGTAGGGCTGGGGGCACCACTGAAGCTTTCTTT | TRBV7-9 | - | few | TRBJ1-1
CASSLVRVYNEQFF | TGTGCCAGCAGCTTAGTTCGGGTCTACAATGAGCAGTTCTTC | TRBV7-2 | - | - | TRBJ2-1
CASSSASGRYIQYF | TGTGCCAGCAGTTCTGCCAGCGGGAGGTACATTCAGTACTTC | TRBV6-2/TRBV6-3 | TRBD2 | - | TRBJ2-4
CASSYGGASTDTQYF | TGTGCCAGCAGTTATGGGGGCGCCAGCACAGATACGCAGTATTTT | TRBV6-6 | - | - | TRBJ2-3
CASSVGEGRAYEQYF | TGTGCCAGCAGCGTAGGTGAGGGTCGGGCCTACGAGCAGTACTTC | TRBV9 | - | - | TRBJ2-7